The clone carrying this TCR beta chain has a handful of counts. Source study methods: Amplification from reference gene primers served as the basis for estimated nucleated cell counts. Data came from immunoSEQ multiplex PCR; TCRdb stores just in-frame clones and leaves some out. The V and J calls and clone size were taken over from that table, and D and trimming were inferred from the DNA. Among around 89,000 clones listed, approximately 88% were seen once. The data derive from a study of blood T cell repertoires in COVID-19. The overall study: Sites across the United States, Italy and Spain contributed samples from acute and convalescent COVID-19. From T cells, B-cell-depleted T cells, or PBMCs came the material, which was cDNA or gDNA.

Germline V CDR1 and CDR2: SGHRS, YFSETQ. The CDR3 has 14 residues. Trimming removed 3 bases from V and 4 bases from J; junction bases left unmatched: 4. This clonotype originated in a man aged 55 to 70 with acute or convalescent COVID-19. Specimen: peripheral blood. The rearrangement uses TRBV5-1 and TRBJ2-7; TRBD1 aligns across 10 bases. Here the CDR3 reads CASSSGQGRYEQYF. In DNA form, the CDR3 reads TGCGCCAGCAGCTCGGGACAGGGGCGGTACGAGCAGTACTTC.